This paragraph covers one T cell receptor beta chain sequence. The CDR3 consists of 15 residues. V was cut by 3 bases and J by 1 base, with 10 bases left in between. Germline V lookup: CDR1 LNHDA, CDR2 SQIVND (reference sequence). This sample is part of a study of shared clonotypes between healthy human individuals. As for the study in general: The cohort comprised a couple of women and a few men. Their ages spanned 18 to 49 years. Each donor's CD4 naive and CD4 memory cells filled three plates apiece, CD8 naive two, and CD8 memory one.

Sequencing was performed with immunoSEQ multiplex PCR; in TCRdb, only in-frame clones are kept and a portion is missing. The sample consists of approximately 1.4 million clones, around 98% of them appearing once. The chain couples TRBV19 to TRBJ1-3; D may be TRBD1 (5 bases). The receptor was derived from a man aged 25-45 years in good health. Sequencing used naive CD4+ T cells sorted from blood. Regarding subset: CD45RA+ positively selected. CDR3 in DNA: TGTGCCAGTAGTATTCGTAGGACATCTGGAAACACCATATATTTT. Amino acid sequence: CASSIRRTSGNTIYF.